The next 18 T cell receptor beta chains were all read from a single sample in a study of blood T cell repertoires in COVID-19. Profiling relied on immunoSEQ multiplex PCR, and the TCRdb table lists in-frame clones only, not all of them. The data show about 340,000 clones, 75% to 90% seen once. The specimen was peripheral blood. These TCRs come from a woman aged 55-69 years with COVID-19, enrolled during active disease.

This clone was observed many times. The CDR3 loop is CASRKGDRDYNEQFF. The CDR3 nucleotides read TGTGCCAGCAGAAAGGGGGACAGGGATTACAATGAGCAGTTCTTC. V is TRBV7-9 and J is TRBJ2-1; 9 bases map to TRBD1. Germline values: CDR1 SEHNR, CDR2 FQNEAQ (reference sequence). This CDR3 is 15 amino acids long. Trimming at V came to 6 bases and at J to 4 bases, leaving 7 bases not matched to a gene.

This clone was recorded only once. The J gene is TRBJ1-1, the V gene TRBV6-6; TRBD1 matches 9 bases. The CDR3 is 13 residues long. The germline V gene has CDR1 MNHNY and CDR2 SVGAGI (reference sequence). The V gene end was trimmed by 7 bases and the J gene end by 3 bases; junction bases not matched to a gene: 3. The CDR3 reads CASNTGGYTEAFF. For the CDR3, the DNA is TGTGCCAGCAACACAGGGGGCTACACTGAAGCTTTCTTT.

The V call is TRBV5-4, the J call TRBJ2-1, with unresolved D. Germline CDR1 reads SGHNT; CDR2 reads YYREEE (reference sequence). The V end was cut by 1 base, the J end by 1 base, with 9 bases between. CDR3 length: 15 residues. The CDR3 is CASSLSPDSYNEQFF. The CDR3 DNA sequence: TGTGCCAGCAGCTTGAGTCCAGATTCCTACAATGAGCAGTTCTTC.

The genes are TRBV5-1 and TRBJ2-3; D call uncertain. CDR3 length: 14 amino acids. Germline V lookup: CDR1 SGHRS, CDR2 YFSETQ. Trimming took off 0 bases at V and 2 bases at J, with 7 bases between the two ends. Here the CDR3 reads CASSLGLHTDTQYF. CDR3 DNA sequence: TGCGCCAGCAGCTTGGGACTCCACACAGATACGCAGTATTTT.

This rearrangement joins TRBV13 to TRBJ2-2; D remains ambiguous. Germline assignment: CDR1 PRHDT and CDR2 FYEKMQ (reference sequence). This CDR3 spans 15 amino acids. Trimming cost V 3 bases and J 0 bases, with 8 bases left between them. CDR3 coding DNA: TGTGCCAGCAGCTTGACACTCCCGAACACCGGGGAGCTGTTTTTT. It is translated as CASSLTLPNTGELFF. Drawing the rest from reference TRBV13 and TRBJ2-2, the complete variable domain is AAGVIQSPRHLIKEKRETATLKCYPIPRHDTVYWYQQGPGQDPQFLISFYEKMQSDKGSIPDRFSAQQFSDYHSELNMSSLELGDSALYFCASSLTLPNTGELFFGEGSRLTVL.

The chain uses TRBV3-1 (or the pseudogene TRBV3-2) and TRBJ1-2, with D perhaps TRBD1 (5 bases). CDR1 and CDR2 (germline): LGHDT, YNNKEL (reference sequence). Trimming pared 1 base from V and 4 bases from J, leaving 10 bases between. The CDR3 runs to 14 residues. CDR3 in amino acids: CASSQVGGSYGYTF. CDR3 DNA: TGTGCCAGCAGCCAAGTGGGGGGTAGCTATGGCTACACCTTC.

The V and J genes are TRBV6-5 and TRBJ2-7; 9 nucleotides line up with TRBD1. The germline V gene has CDR1 MNHEY and CDR2 SVGAGI. J was trimmed by 0 bases and V by 8 bases; bases with no gene match: 8. The CDR3 has 15 residues. The CDR3 region has the DNA TGTGCCAGCCGTAAGGCGACAGGGGGCTCCTACGAGCAGTACTTC. It translates to CASRKATGGSYEQYF.

V usage is TRBV27 and J usage is TRBJ2-3; a possible D gene is TRBD1 (5 bases). Trimming left V 4 bases short and J 3 bases short, with 8 bases between. The CDR3 covers 13 residues. Germline V gene lookup returns CDR1 MNHEY and CDR2 SMNVEV (reference sequence). Written as DNA, the CDR3 is TGTGCCAGCAGTTCCCAGGGAACAGATACGCAGTATTTT. It specifies CASSSQGTDTQYF.

The chain is built from TRBV28 and TRBJ1-1; D not certain. In germline, CDR1 is MDHEN, CDR2 SYDVKM. V was shortened by 6 bases and J by 10 bases, with 12 bases between the two germline ends. The CDR3 is made up of 11 amino acids. CDR3 bases: TGTGCCAGCAGACGGAGGGAGGGAGCTTTCTTT. It specifies CASRRREGAFF.

The chain recombines TRBV2 with TRBJ2-7, with 7 bases identical to TRBD1. The germline V gene has CDR1 SNHLY and CDR2 FYNNEI. V gave up 10 bases and J gave up 6 bases; unmatched junction bases: 6. The CDR3 extends over 11 amino acids. This chain's CDR3 is CATSTGVEQYF. DNA of the CDR3: TGTGCCACCTCAACAGGGGTCGAGCAGTACTTC.

This clone was detected only once. This chain connects TRBV24-1 to TRBJ2-3; D unresolved. The germline CDR1 and CDR2 sequences are KGHDR and SFDVKD. The CDR3 runs to 14 residues. Trimming took 3 bases from V and 5 from J, leaving 11 bases between them. The CDR3 spells CATSDPESEDTQYF. The DNA of the CDR3 is TGTGCCACCAGTGATCCGGAGTCGGAAGATACGCAGTATTTT.

This chain connects TRBV2 to TRBJ2-2; D is possibly TRBD1 (6 bases). Trimming took off 7 bases at V and 2 bases at J, with 11 bases between the two ends. The CDR3 is 14 amino acids. Looked up from germline, CDR1 is SNHLY and CDR2 is FYNNEI. The CDR3 sequence is CASTRTENTGELFF. In DNA form, the CDR3 reads TGTGCCAGCACTCGGACAGAAAACACCGGGGAGCTGTTTTTT.

The sample holds one count of this clone. V gene TRBV6-5 combines with J gene TRBJ2-1; D is possibly TRBD1 (5 bases). V dropped 5 bases and J dropped 2 bases, with 13 bases sitting between them. The CDR3 runs 15 residues. Germline V gene lookup returns CDR1 MNHEY and CDR2 SVGAGI. CDR3 nucleotide sequence: TGTGCCAGCAGTCTCGTCGGACAACCCTACAATGAGCAGTTCTTC. This translates into CASSLVGQPYNEQFF.

V and J are TRBV30 and TRBJ1-1, with D possibly TRBD1 on 6 matching bases. This CDR3 has 12 amino acids. With 2 bases removed from V and 4 bases from J, the gap between germline ends came to 8 bases. Germline assignment: CDR1 GTSNPN and CDR2 SVGIG (reference sequence). The CDR3 loop reads CAWSSRGTEAFF. DNA for the CDR3: TGTGCCTGGAGTAGCAGGGGCACTGAAGCTTTCTTT.

The chain carries TRBV29-1 and TRBJ1-1, with 9 nucleotides matching TRBD1. After removal of 8 bases from V and 0 bases from J, the junction contained 10 bases not matched to a gene. Germline V lookup: CDR1 SQVTM, CDR2 ANQGSEA. CDR3 length: 15 amino acids. The DNA for the CDR3 is TGCAGCACCACAGGGGGCCTTAATTTGAACACTGAAGCTTTCTTT. As protein: CSTTGGLNLNTEAFF.

This chain uses TRBV11-2 with TRBJ1-5; tentatively, D is TRBD1 (6 bases). This CDR3 is built from 14 residues. The V and J ends lost 5 bases and 9 bases respectively, with 17 bases between them. Looked up from germline, CDR1 is SGHAT and CDR2 is FQNNGV. The CDR3 here is CASSQTGPEMPQHF. For the CDR3, the DNA is TGTGCCAGCAGCCAGACAGGACCCGAAATGCCCCAGCATTTT.

J is TRBJ1-5 and V is TRBV6-1; 10 bases are shared with TRBD1. The junction had 5 bases not matched to a gene; V was cut back by 2 bases and J by 7 bases. Germline CDR1 and CDR2: MNHNS and SASEGT. The length of the CDR3 is 15 residues. DNA of the CDR3: TGTGCCAGCAGTGAATGGGACAGGGGCGTACAGCCCCAGCATTTT. This translates into CASSEWDRGVQPQHF.

The chain uses TRBV5-4 and TRBJ1-2, with D tentatively TRBD1 (6 bases). CDR1 and CDR2 from the germline V gene are SGHNT and YYREEE (reference sequence). The CDR3 is 15 amino acids. Trimming left V 2 bases short and J 7 bases short, with 18 bases between. The CDR3 DNA reads TGTGCCAGCAGCTTACAGGGTTCTGGGCCTCGTGGCTACACCTTC. Translation gives CASSLQGSGPRGYTF.